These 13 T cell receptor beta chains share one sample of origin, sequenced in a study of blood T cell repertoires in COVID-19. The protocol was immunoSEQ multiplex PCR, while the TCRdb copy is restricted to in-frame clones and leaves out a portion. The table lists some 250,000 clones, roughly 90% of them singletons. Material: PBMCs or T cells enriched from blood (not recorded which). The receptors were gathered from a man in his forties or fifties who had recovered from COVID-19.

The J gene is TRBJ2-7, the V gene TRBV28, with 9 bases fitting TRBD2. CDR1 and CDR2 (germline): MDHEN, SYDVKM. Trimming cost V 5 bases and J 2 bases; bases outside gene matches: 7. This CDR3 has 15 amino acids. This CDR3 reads CASSPFAGGPYEQYF. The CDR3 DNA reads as TGTGCCAGCAGTCCGTTCGCGGGAGGGCCCTACGAGCAGTACTTC.

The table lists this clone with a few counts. Here the CDR3 DNA reads TGTGCCAGCTCATCCGACAGGCGGGAGACCCAGTACTTC. Translation gives CASSSDRRETQYF. This chain links TRBV18 with TRBJ2-5; D possibly corresponds to TRBD1 (6 bases). From germline, CDR1 is KGHSH and CDR2 LQKENI. V was shortened by 5 bases and J by 5 bases, with 12 bases between the two germline ends. CDR3 length equals 13 residues.

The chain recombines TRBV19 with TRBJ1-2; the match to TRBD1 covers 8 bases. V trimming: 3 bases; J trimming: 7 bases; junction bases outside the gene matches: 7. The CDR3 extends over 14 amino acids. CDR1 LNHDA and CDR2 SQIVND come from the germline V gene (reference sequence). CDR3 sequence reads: CASSIIQGAGGYTF. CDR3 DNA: TGTGCCAGTAGTATTATCCAGGGGGCAGGTGGCTACACCTTC.

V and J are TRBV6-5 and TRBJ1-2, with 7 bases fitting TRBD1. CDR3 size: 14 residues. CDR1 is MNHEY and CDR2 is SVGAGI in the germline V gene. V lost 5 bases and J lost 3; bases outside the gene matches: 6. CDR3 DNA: TGTGCCAGCAGTACAGGGGTGTCGGACTATGGCTACACCTTC. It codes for CASSTGVSDYGYTF.

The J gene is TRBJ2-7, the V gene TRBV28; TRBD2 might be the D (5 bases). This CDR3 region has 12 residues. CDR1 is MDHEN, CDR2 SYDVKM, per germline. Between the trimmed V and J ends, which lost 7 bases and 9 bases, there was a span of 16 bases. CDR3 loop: CASTSGGHRQYF. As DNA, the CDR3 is TGTGCCAGCACCTCGGGCGGGCATAGGCAGTACTTC.

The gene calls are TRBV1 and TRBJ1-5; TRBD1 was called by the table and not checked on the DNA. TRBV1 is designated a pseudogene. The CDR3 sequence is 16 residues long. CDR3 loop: CTSSQEGDRLSQPQHF. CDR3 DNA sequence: TGCACCAGCAGCCAAGAAGGAGACAGACTCTCTCAGCCCCAGCATTTT.

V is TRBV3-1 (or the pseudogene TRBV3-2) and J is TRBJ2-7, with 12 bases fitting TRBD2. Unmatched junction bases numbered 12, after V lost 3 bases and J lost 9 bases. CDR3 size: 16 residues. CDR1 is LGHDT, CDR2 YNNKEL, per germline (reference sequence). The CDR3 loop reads CASSHPTTTSGSVQYF. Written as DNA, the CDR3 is TGTGCCAGCAGCCACCCCACAACGACTAGCGGGAGCGTGCAGTACTTC.

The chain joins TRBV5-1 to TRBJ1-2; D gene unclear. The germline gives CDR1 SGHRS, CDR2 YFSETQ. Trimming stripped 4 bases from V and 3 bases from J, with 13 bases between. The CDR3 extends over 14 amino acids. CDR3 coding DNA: TGCGCCAGCAGCCGGACTGCCGACTACTATGGCTACACCTTC. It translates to CASSRTADYYGYTF.

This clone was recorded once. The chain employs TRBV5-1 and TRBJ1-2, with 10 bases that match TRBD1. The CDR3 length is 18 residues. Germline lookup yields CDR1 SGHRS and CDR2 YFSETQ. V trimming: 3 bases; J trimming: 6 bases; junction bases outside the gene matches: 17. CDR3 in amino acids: CASSSRVGGSTGGDGYTF. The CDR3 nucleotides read TGCGCCAGCAGCTCTCGGGTCGGAGGGTCGACAGGGGGCGATGGCTACACCTTC.

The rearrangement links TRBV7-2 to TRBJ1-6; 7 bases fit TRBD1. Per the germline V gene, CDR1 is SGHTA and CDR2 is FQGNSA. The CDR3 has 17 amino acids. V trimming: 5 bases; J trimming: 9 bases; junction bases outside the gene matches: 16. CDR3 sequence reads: CASSTRGGRKLGSPLHF. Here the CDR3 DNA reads TGTGCCAGCAGCACCCGAGGGGGCCGAAAACTCGGTTCACCCCTCCACTTT.

The CDR3 region is CASSGVLDEQFF. DNA of the CDR3: TGTGCCAGCAGCGGGGTCTTGGATGAGCAGTTCTTC. The chain combines TRBV12-3 or TRBV12-4 with TRBJ2-1; D may be TRBD2 (5 bases). Trimming left V 6 bases short and J 8 bases short, with 11 bases between. This CDR3 comprises 12 residues.

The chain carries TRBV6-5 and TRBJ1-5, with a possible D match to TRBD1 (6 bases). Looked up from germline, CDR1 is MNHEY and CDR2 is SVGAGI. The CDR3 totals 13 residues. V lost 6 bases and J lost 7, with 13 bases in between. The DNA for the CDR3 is TGTGCCAGCAGCCCCGGACAGCTGCAGCCCCAGCATTTT. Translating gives CASSPGQLQPQHF.

The DNA of the CDR3 is TGTGCCAGCAGCTTAACAGGGGGCTCAGAGACCCAGTACTTC. As protein: CASSLTGGSETQYF. The V and J genes are TRBV7-9 and TRBJ2-5; 9 bases match TRBD1. Germline CDR1 SEHNR, CDR2 FQNEAQ (reference sequence). The CDR3 totals 14 residues. J gave up 4 bases and V 2 bases, and 2 bases lay outside the gene matches.